This T cell receptor (beta chain) is from a study of cytotoxic CD8 clonotypes in ibrutinib-treated CLL. Per the germline V gene, CDR1 is LNHDA and CDR2 is SQIVND (reference sequence). V shed 5 bases, J shed 4 bases, and the junction held 12 bases outside the gene matches. The CDR3 has 16 amino acids. Assay: immunoSEQ multiplex PCR; the TCRdb copy retains only in-frame clones and omits some. Of 15,000 to 20,000 clones listed, 64% are singletons. The TCR was taken from a human donor with chronic lymphocytic leukemia. The chain uses TRBV19 and TRBJ2-7; TRBD1 matches at 9 bases. Here the sequenced sample was PBMCs, taken after 12 months of ibrutinib treatment. The chain's CDR3 is CASSAKTGGAGYEQYF. The CDR3 region has the DNA TGTGCCAGTAGTGCAAAAACAGGGGGCGCGGGGTACGAGCAGTACTTC.